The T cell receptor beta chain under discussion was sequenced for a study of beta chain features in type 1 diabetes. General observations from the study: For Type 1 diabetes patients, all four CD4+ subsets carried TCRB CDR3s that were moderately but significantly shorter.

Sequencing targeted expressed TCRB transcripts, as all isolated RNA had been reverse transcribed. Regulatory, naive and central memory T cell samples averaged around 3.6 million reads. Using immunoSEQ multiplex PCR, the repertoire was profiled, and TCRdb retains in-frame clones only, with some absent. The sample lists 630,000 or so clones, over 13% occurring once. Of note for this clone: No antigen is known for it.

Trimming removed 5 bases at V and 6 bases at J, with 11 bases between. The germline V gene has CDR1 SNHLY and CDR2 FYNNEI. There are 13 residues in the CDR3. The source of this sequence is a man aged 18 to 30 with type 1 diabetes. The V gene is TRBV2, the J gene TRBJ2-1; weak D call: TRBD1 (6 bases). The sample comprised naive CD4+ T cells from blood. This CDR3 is CASSWDTSNEQFF. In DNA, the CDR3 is TGTGCCAGCAGTTGGGACACCAGCAATGAGCAGTTCTTC.